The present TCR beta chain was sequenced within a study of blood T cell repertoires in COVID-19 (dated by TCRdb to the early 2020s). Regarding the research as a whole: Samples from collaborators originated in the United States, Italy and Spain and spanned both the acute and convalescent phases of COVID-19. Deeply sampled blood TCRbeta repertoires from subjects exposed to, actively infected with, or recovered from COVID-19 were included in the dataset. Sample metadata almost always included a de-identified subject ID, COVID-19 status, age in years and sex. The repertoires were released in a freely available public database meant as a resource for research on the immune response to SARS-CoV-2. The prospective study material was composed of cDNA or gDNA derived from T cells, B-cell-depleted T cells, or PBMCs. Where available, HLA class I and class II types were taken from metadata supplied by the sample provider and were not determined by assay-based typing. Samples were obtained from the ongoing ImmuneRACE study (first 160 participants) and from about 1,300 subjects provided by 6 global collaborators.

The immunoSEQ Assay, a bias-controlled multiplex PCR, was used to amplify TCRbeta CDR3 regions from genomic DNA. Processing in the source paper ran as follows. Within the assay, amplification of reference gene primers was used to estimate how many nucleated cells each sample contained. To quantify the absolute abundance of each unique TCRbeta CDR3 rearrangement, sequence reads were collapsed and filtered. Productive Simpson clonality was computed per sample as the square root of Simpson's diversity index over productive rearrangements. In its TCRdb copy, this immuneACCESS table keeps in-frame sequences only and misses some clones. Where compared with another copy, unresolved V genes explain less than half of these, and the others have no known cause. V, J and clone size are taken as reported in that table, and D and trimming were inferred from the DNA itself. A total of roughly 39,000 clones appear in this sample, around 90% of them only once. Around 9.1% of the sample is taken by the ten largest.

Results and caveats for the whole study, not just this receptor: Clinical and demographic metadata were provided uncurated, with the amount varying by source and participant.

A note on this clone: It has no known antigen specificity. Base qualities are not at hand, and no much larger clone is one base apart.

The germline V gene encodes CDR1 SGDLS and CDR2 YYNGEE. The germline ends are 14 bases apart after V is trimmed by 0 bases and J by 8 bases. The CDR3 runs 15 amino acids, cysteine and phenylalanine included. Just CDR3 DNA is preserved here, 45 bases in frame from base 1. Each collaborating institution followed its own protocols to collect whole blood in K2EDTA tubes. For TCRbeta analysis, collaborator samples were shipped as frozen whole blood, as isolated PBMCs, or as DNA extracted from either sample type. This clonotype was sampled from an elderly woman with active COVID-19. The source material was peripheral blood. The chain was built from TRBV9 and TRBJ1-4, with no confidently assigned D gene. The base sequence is TGTGCCAGCAGCGTAGGGTCCCGCCGGGAAGAAAAACTGTTTTTT. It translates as CASSVGSRREEKLFF.